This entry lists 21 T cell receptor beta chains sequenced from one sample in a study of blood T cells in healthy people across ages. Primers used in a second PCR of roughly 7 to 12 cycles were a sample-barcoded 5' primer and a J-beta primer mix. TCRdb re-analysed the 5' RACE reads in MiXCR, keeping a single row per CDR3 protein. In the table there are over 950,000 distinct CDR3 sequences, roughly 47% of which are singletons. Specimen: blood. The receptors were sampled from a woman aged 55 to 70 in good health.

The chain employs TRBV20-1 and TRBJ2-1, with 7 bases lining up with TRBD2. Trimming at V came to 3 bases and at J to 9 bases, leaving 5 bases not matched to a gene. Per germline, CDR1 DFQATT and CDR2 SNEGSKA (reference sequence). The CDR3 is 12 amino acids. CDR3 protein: CSASYSGGEQFF. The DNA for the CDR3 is TGCAGTGCTAGTTATTCGGGGGGTGAGCAGTTCTTC.

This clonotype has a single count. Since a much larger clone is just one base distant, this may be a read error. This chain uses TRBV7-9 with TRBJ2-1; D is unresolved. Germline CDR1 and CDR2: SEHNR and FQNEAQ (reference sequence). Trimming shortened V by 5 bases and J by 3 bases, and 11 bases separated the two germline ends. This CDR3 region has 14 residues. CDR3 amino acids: CASSAGSYYNEQFF. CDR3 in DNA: TGTGCCAGCAGCGCAGGATCCTACTACAATGAGCAGTTCTTC.

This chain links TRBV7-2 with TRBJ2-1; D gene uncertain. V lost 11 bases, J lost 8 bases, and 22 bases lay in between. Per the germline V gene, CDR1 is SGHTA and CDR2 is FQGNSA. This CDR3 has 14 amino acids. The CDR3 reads CAGNPRGVTDEQFF. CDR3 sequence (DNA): TGTGCCGGCAACCCCAGAGGCGTGACCGATGAGCAGTTCTTC.

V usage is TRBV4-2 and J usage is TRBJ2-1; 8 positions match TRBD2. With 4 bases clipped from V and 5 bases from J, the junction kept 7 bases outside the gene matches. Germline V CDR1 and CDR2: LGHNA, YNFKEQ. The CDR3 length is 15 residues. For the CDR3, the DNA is TGTGCCAGCAGCCCGCCCGGGACTAGAGACAATGAGCAGTTCTTC. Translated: CASSPPGTRDNEQFF.

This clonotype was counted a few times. The DNA of the CDR3 is TGTGCCAGCTGTCTCGACAGGGGGGACATTCAGTACTTC. Its translation is CASCLDRGDIQYF. The genes are TRBV27 and TRBJ2-4, with 9 bases that match TRBD1. This CDR3 spans 13 amino acids. The ends lost 8 bases at V and 8 bases at J; junction bases unmatched: 7. Germline V gives CDR1 MNHEY, CDR2 SMNVEV (reference sequence).

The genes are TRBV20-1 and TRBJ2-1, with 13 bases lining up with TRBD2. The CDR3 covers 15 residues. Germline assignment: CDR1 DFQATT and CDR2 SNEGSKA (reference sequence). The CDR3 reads CSRRTSGRFHNEQFF. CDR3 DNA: TGCAGCCGCCGGACTAGCGGGAGATTTCACAATGAGCAGTTCTTC.

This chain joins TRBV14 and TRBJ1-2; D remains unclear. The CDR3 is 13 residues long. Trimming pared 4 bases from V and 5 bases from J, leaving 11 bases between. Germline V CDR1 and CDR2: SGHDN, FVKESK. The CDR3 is CASSRGNVYGYTF. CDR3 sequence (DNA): TGTGCCAGCAGCCGCGGGAATGTTTATGGCTACACCTTC.

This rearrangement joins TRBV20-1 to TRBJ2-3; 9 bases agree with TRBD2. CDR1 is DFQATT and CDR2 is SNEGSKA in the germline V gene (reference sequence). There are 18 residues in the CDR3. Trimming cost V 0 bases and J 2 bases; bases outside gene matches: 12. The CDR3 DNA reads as TGCAGTGCTAGAGATCAGGGACTGCTAGCGGGGCCCACAGATACGCAGTATTTT. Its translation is CSARDQGLLAGPTDTQYF.

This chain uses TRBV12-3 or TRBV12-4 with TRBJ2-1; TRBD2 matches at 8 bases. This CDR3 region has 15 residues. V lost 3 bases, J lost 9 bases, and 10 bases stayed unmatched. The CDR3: CASSLSLAGYSEQFF. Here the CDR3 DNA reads TGTGCCAGCAGTTTGAGTCTAGCGGGCTATAGTGAGCAGTTCTTC.

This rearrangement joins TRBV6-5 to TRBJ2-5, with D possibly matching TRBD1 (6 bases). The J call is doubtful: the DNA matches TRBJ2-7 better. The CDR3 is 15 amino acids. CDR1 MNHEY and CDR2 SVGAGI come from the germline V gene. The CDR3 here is CASRETDRTPSEQYF. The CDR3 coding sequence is TGTGCCAGCAGAGAGACGGACAGAACCCCTTCCGAGCAGTACTTC.

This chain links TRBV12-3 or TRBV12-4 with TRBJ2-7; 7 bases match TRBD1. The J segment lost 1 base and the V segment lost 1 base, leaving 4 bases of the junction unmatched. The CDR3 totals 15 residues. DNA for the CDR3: TGTGCCAGCAGTTTAGGTGGGACAGTATCCTACGAGCAGTACTTC. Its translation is CASSLGGTVSYEQYF.

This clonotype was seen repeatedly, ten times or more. Written as DNA, the CDR3 is TGCGCCAGCAGCTTCGGCCTGGGACAGACCTACGAGCAGTACTTC. Translation: CASSFGLGQTYEQYF. J is TRBJ2-7 and V is TRBV5-1; 7 positions match TRBD1. The CDR3 has 15 amino acids. With 2 bases clipped from V and 2 bases from J, the junction kept 7 bases outside the gene matches. From germline, CDR1 is SGHRS and CDR2 YFSETQ.

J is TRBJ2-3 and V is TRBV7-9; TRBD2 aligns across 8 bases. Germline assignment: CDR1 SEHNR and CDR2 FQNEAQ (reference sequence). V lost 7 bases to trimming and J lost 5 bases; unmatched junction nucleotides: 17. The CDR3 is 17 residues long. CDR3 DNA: TGTGCCAGCAATCAGCTCAGGAGCGGGAGAGTGGTAGATACGCAGTATTTT. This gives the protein CASNQLRSGRVVDTQYF.

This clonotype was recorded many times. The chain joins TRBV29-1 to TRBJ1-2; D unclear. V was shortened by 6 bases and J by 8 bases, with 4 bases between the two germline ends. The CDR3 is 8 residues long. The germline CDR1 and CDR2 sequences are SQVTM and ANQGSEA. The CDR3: CSVGGYTF. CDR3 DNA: TGCAGCGTGGGGGGCTACACCTTC.

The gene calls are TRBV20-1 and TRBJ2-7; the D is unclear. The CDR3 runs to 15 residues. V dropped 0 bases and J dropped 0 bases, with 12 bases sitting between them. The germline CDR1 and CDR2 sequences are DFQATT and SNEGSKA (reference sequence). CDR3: CSARDTKTSSYEQYF. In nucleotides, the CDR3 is TGCAGTGCTAGAGATACAAAAACCAGCTCCTACGAGCAGTACTTC.

CDR3 sequence reads: CASSQIGAVSLYEQYF. CDR3 nucleotide sequence: TGCGCCAGCAGCCAAATTGGGGCAGTGTCCCTCTACGAGCAGTACTTC. The rearrangement links TRBV4-3 to TRBJ2-7; tentative D call: TRBD1 (5 bases). V was pared by 2 bases and J by 3 bases, with 17 bases between. Per the germline V gene, CDR1 is LGHNA and CDR2 is YSLEER. This CDR3 is built from 16 residues.

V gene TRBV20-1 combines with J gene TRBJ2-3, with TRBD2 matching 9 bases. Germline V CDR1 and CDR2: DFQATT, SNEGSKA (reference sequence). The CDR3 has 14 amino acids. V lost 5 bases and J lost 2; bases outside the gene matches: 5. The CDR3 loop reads CSAVLAGSTDTQYF. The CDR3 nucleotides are TGCAGTGCTGTTCTAGCGGGGTCCACAGATACGCAGTATTTT.

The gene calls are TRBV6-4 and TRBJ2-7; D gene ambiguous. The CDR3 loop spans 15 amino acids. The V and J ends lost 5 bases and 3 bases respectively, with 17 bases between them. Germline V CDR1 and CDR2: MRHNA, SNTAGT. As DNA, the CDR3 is TGTGCCAGCAGTCCCTCTCTCGGCGCAGACTACGAGCAGTACTTC. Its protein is CASSPSLGADYEQYF.

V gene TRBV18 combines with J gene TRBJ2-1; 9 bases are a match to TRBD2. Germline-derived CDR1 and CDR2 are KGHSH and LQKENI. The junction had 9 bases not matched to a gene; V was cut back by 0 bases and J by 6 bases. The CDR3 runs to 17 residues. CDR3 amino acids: CASSPPGGRAVGNEQFF. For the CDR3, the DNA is TGTGCCAGCTCACCACCGGGCGGGAGGGCCGTCGGCAATGAGCAGTTCTTC.

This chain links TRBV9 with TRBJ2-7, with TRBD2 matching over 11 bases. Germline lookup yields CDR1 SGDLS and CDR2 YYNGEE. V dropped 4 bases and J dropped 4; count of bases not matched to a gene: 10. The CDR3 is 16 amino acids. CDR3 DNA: TGTGCCAGCAGCCCGAGGGGTGGACTAGCGGGTTACGAGCAGTACTTC. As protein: CASSPRGGLAGYEQYF.

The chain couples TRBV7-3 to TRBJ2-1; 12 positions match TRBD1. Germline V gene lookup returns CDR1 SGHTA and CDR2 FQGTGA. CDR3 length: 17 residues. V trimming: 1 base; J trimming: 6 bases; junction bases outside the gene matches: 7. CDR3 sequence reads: CASSLRDRDRGPNEQFF. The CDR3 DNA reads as TGTGCCAGCAGCTTAAGGGATCGGGACAGGGGGCCCAATGAGCAGTTCTTC.